The 22 T cell receptor beta chains presented below share a single source sample, sequenced in a study of cytomegalovirus exposure and HLA in healthy donors. Primers for the PCR totalled 60 Vbeta and 13 Jbeta. Profiled with immunoSEQ multiplex PCR; TCRdb holds only in-frame clones, not every one. The sample has about 140,000 clones, around 80% seen once; the top ten hold 2.2%. Material: PBMCs. These receptors all come from a young man in good health and CMV-seronegative.

This CDR3 reads CASSLQGARSYEQYF. CDR3 DNA: TGTGCCAGCAGTCTACAGGGGGCCCGCTCCTACGAGCAGTACTTC. The chain has TRBV28 and TRBJ2-7, with 9 bases fitting TRBD1. The CDR3 consists of 15 residues. CDR1 and CDR2 from the germline V gene are MDHEN and SYDVKM. Unmatched junction bases numbered 5, after V lost 5 bases and J lost 0 bases.

The V and J genes are TRBV19 and TRBJ1-6; no reliable D call. CDR1 and CDR2 from the germline V gene are LNHDA and SQIVND (reference sequence). This CDR3 has 12 residues. Deletions cut 6 bases from V and 13 bases from J, with 13 bases between. The DNA of the CDR3 is TGTGCCAGTAGCCAGCTAAAGGAGCCCCTCCACTTT. Protein product: CASSQLKEPLHF.

The V and J genes are TRBV5-1 and TRBJ2-1; 7 bases are shared with TRBD1. V was clipped by 2 bases and J by 3 bases; unmatched bases: 5. The CDR3 totals 15 residues. CDR1 is SGHRS, CDR2 YFSETQ, per germline. Written as DNA, the CDR3 is TGCGCCAGCAGCTTATTAGCAGGGGGCTACAATGAGCAGTTCTTC. Its translation is CASSLLAGGYNEQFF.

This chain uses TRBV29-1 with TRBJ1-1, with D uncertain. The V gene lost 5 bases and the J gene lost 3 bases, with 4 bases spanning the gap. The length of the CDR3 is 10 residues. CDR1 and CDR2 from the germline V gene are SQVTM and ANQGSEA. Here the CDR3 DNA reads TGCAGCGTTCGGGACACTGAAGCTTTCTTT. It codes for CSVRDTEAFF.

The chain has TRBV2 and TRBJ1-5; the D gene is possibly TRBD1 (6 bases). This CDR3 is built from 17 residues. The ends were cut back, 7 bases at V and 4 bases at J, with 23 bases in the middle. Germline loops: CDR1 SNHLY, CDR2 FYNNEI. The CDR3 region has the DNA TGTGCCAGCACCGATGACCGTAGGAATAGGGGGAATCAGCCCCAGCATTTT. It yields the protein CASTDDRRNRGNQPQHF. The full variable domain, its missing parts supplied by reference TRBV2 and TRBJ1-5, is EPEVTQTPSHQVTQMGQEVILRCVPISNHLYFYWYRQILGQKVEFLVSFYNNEISEKSEIFDDQFSVERPDGSNFTLKIRSTKLEDSAMYFCASTDDRRNRGNQPQHFGDGTRLSIL.

In this sample, this clone turned up a few times. The chain recombines TRBV6-5 with TRBJ1-5; D is unresolved. The CDR3 extends over 14 amino acids. The V end was cut by 6 bases, the J end by 2 bases, with 11 bases between. CDR1 is MNHEY and CDR2 is SVGAGI in the germline V gene. CDR3 sequence reads: CASRTAVGNQPQHF. CDR3 nucleotides: TGTGCCAGCAGGACCGCGGTTGGCAATCAGCCCCAGCATTTT.

The rearrangement uses TRBV15 and TRBJ2-3; 9 bases are a match to TRBD1. V shed 5 bases, J shed 1 base, and the junction held 4 bases outside the gene matches. The CDR3 is made up of 15 amino acids. CDR1 LNHNV and CDR2 YYDKDF come from the germline V gene (reference sequence). CDR3 residues: CATSYRDRGTDTQYF. In DNA form, the CDR3 reads TGTGCCACCAGCTACCGGGACAGGGGCACAGATACGCAGTATTTT. The full variable domain, in which reference TRBV15 and TRBJ2-3 provide the parts outside the CDR3, is DAMVIQNPRYQVTQFGKPVTLSCSQTLNHNVMYWYQQKSSQAPKLLFHYYDKDFNNEADTPDNFQSRRPNTSFCFLDIRSPGLGDTAMYLCATSYRDRGTDTQYFGPGTRLTVL.

The rearrangement joins TRBV7-9 to TRBJ2-1; 9 positions match TRBD1. CDR3 length equals 16 residues. Germline CDR1 reads SEHNR; CDR2 reads FQNEAQ (reference sequence). J was trimmed by 8 bases and V by 3 bases; bases with no gene match: 11. Here the CDR3 reads CASSLEGQGVGDEQFF. The DNA for the CDR3 is TGTGCCAGCAGCTTGGAGGGACAGGGAGTCGGCGATGAGCAGTTCTTC.

CDR3 DNA: TGCGCCAGCAGCTTGCTCCTAGAAAATGAGCAGTTCTTC. It encodes CASSLLLENEQFF. The chain employs TRBV5-1 and TRBJ2-1; D unresolved. CDR3 size: 13 residues. Trimming cost V 1 base and J 7 bases, with 9 bases left between them. Germline CDR1 SGHRS, CDR2 YFSETQ.

A remark on this clone: A read error may produce the germline difference seen at one junction end. The chain is built from TRBV6-1 and TRBJ1-2; 7 nucleotides match TRBD1. Germline loops: CDR1 MNHNS, CDR2 SASEGT. The CDR3 spans 15 residues. The CDR3 DNA reads as TGTGCCAGCATGCCCCCGCGACAGGGATGGAATGGCTACCCCTTC. Protein sequence: CASMPPRQGWNGYPF.

This chain joins TRBV28 and TRBJ1-4, with D possibly TRBD1 on 5 matching bases. This CDR3 is 12 amino acids long. V lost 4 bases and J 11 bases, leaving 11 bases between the germline ends. The germline V gene has CDR1 MDHEN and CDR2 SYDVKM. The CDR3 DNA follows: TGTGCCAGCAGTTCAGGGTCAGCCAAACTGTTTTTT. Translated, it gives CASSSGSAKLFF.

This clone has a handful of counts. The gene calls are TRBV28 and TRBJ1-1, with TRBD1 matching over 9 bases. CDR3 length equals 15 residues. Germline assignment: CDR1 MDHEN and CDR2 SYDVKM. J lost 1 base, V lost 6 bases, and 6 bases had no gene match. This CDR3 reads CASRGPGQGNTEAFF. For the CDR3, the DNA is TGTGCCAGCAGGGGGCCGGGACAGGGGAACACTGAAGCTTTCTTT.

The chain has TRBV28 and TRBJ1-1; 10 bases agree with TRBD1. Germline V gene data show CDR1 as MDHEN and CDR2 as SYDVKM. This CDR3 region has 17 residues. With 1 base clipped from V and 4 bases from J, the junction kept 9 bases outside the gene matches. This CDR3 is CASSLYTTGGSGTEAFF. The CDR3 DNA follows: TGTGCCAGCAGTTTATATACGACAGGGGGCTCGGGCACTGAAGCTTTCTTT.

The chain carries TRBV13 and TRBJ1-4; maybe TRBD1 (6 bases). Germline V gene data show CDR1 as PRHDT and CDR2 as FYEKMQ (reference sequence). The CDR3 sequence is 15 residues long. V was pared by 5 bases and J by 4 bases, with 14 bases between. The DNA for the CDR3 is TGTGCCAGCAGCACCCGGACAGACCTTAATGAAAAACTGTTTTTT. Translation: CASSTRTDLNEKLFF.

V gene TRBV28 combines with J gene TRBJ2-7; 8 nucleotides line up with TRBD2. With 5 bases clipped from V and 4 bases from J, the junction kept 7 bases outside the gene matches. This CDR3 is built from 14 residues. Germline CDR1 is MDHEN and CDR2 is SYDVKM. In DNA form, the CDR3 reads TGTGCCAGCAGTCCACGGGGGGGGCGTTACGAGCAGTACTTC. Its translation: CASSPRGGRYEQYF.

The rearrangement joins TRBV23-1 to TRBJ1-1; no definite D call. TRBV23-1 is an ORF, and what it does is uncertain. The V gene lost 8 bases and the J gene lost 11 bases, with 15 bases spanning the gap. This CDR3 has 11 residues. CDR3 nucleotide sequence: TGCGCCAGCCGATTGGGAGACACGGCTTTCTTT. Residues: CASRLGDTAFF.

This clone was picked up one time. This rearrangement joins TRBV5-1 to TRBJ2-2; 14 bases map to TRBD2. V was clipped by 0 bases and J by 0 bases; unmatched bases: 7. CDR3 size: 20 residues. CDR1 and CDR2 (germline): SGHRS, YFSETQ. CDR3 sequence: CASSLAPGLAGESNTGELFF. The CDR3 DNA reads TGCGCCAGCAGCTTGGCACCGGGACTAGCGGGAGAATCGAACACCGGGGAGCTGTTTTTT.

The chain has TRBV10-3 and TRBJ1-1; D uncertain. Germline V CDR1 and CDR2: ENHRY, SYGVKD. The CDR3 has 14 amino acids. The ends were cut back, 8 bases at V and 1 base at J, with 14 bases in the middle. The CDR3 is CAISTSTGNTEAFF. CDR3 DNA: TGTGCCATCTCTACATCGACGGGGAACACTGAAGCTTTCTTT.

The gene calls are TRBV4-1 and TRBJ1-3, with TRBD1 matching 10 bases. From germline, CDR1 is MGHRA and CDR2 YSYEKL. After removal of 4 bases from V and 2 bases from J, the junction contained 2 bases not matched to a gene. This CDR3 region has 15 residues. In nucleotides, the CDR3 is TGCGCCAGCAGCCGCGGGACAGGGGCTGGAAACACCATATATTTT. Translated: CASSRGTGAGNTIYF.

CDR3 coding DNA: TGTGCCAGCAGCTTATCAGGAACCGAGACCCAGTACTTC. Residues: CASSLSGTETQYF. V and J are TRBV5-6 and TRBJ2-5; unclear D gene. There are 13 residues in the CDR3. Germline CDR1 is SGHDT and CDR2 is YYEEEE. With 2 bases removed from V and 5 bases from J, the gap between germline ends came to 10 bases. The variable domain in full, with the rest retrieved from reference TRBV5-6 and TRBJ2-5, is DAGVTQSPTHLIKTRGQQVTLRCSPKSGHDTVSWYQQALGQGPQFIFQYYEEEERQRGNFPDRFSGHQFPNYSSELNVNALLLGDSALYLCASSLSGTETQYFGPGTRLLVL.

The chain is built from TRBV2 and TRBJ2-2; 7 nucleotides match TRBD1. Trimming removed 5 bases from V and 5 bases from J; junction bases left unmatched: 8. The germline CDR1 and CDR2 sequences are SNHLY and FYNNEI. This CDR3 has 15 amino acids. This chain's CDR3 is CASSMDRRKTGELFF. CDR3 coding DNA: TGTGCCAGCAGTATGGACAGGCGAAAGACCGGGGAGCTGTTTTTT.

This clone was picked up a small number of times. This chain joins TRBV6-6 and TRBJ1-1; D possibly corresponds to TRBD1 (6 bases). Germline lookup yields CDR1 MNHNY and CDR2 SVGAGI (reference sequence). V lost 0 bases, J lost 1 base, and 6 bases lay in between. The CDR3 contains 14 residues. The DNA of the CDR3 is TGTGCCAGCAGTTACTCGACAGGGAACACTGAAGCTTTCTTT. Translating it yields CASSYSTGNTEAFF.